This T cell receptor beta chain is from a study of T cells in Graves' hyperthyroidism and ophthalmopathy. General study points: The model identified upcoming ophthalmopathy a median about 6.5 months ahead of onset. Using 13 V-J features, a model discriminated ophthalmopathy from stable hyperthyroidism.

V shed 0 bases, J shed 0 bases, and the junction held 3 bases outside the gene matches. This CDR3 has 17 residues. From germline, CDR1 is PRHDT and CDR2 FYEKMQ (reference sequence). Researchers took RNA transcripts and amplified the TCR beta CDR3 regions from them. First-round RT-PCR of the TCR CDR3 relied on the HTBI primer set. One entry per CDR3 protein, called by TCRdb with MiXCR from the multiplex PCR reads. Of around 620,000 distinct CDR3 sequences listed, just over 45% were seen once; the top ten hold roughly 20%. Investigators excluded patients with uncontrolled infection, other autoimmune disease, pregnancy or lactation. On the basis of clinical symptoms, serum thyroxine and TRAb, thyroid ultrasound and orbital computed tomography, diagnoses were made. The table lists this clonotype with many counts. The target antigen is unknown.

The chain links TRBV13 to TRBJ2-2, with 8 bases that match TRBD2. The receptor was isolated from an adult woman with Graves' disease, either hyperthyroidism or ophthalmopathy (not recorded which). Sequencing was performed on peripheral blood or thyroid tissue (not recorded which). Here the CDR3 DNA reads TGTGCCAGCAGCTTAGGACTAGCGGAAGCGAACACCGGGGAGCTGTTTTTT. Its translation is CASSLGLAEANTGELFF.